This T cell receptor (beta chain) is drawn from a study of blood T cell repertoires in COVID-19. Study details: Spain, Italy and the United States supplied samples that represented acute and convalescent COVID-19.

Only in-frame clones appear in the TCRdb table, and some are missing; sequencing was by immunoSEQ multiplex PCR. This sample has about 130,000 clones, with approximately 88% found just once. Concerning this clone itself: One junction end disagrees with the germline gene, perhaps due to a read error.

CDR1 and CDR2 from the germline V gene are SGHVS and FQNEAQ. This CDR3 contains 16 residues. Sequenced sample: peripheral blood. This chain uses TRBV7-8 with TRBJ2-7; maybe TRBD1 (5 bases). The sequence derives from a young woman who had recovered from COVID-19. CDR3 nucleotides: TGTGCCAGCAGTTTAGGCGATATGGGGCCGGTGGCCGAGCAGTACTTC. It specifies CASSLGDMGPVAEQYF.